This T cell receptor (beta chain) originates from a study of regulatory T cells in long-lasting Graves disease. Noted time point: newly diagnosed GD, antithyroid drugs for less than 3 months. RNA extracted from PBMCs served as the sequencing template. According to the study, TCR beta libraries were built with iRepertoire HTBI primers and CDR3-region Arm-PCR. TCRdb called the multiplex PCR reads again in MiXCR, with one record for every CDR3 protein. The profile shows 400,000 to 650,000 distinct CDR3 sequences, roughly 15% of them singletons. The sample was also linked to a second study, of T cells in Graves' hyperthyroidism and ophthalmopathy. From that report: With a duration under 2 months, the hyperthyroidism was newly diagnosed in patients aged 18 to 65. In blood, most of the thyroid clonotypes expanded above 0.001 were also present.

The sequence was collected from a woman aged 35-65 years with Graves disease. Here the sequenced sample was peripheral blood mononuclear cells (PBMCs), taken at new diagnosis, from a patient treated with antithyroid drugs.

For the CDR3, the DNA is TGTGCCAGCAGCTCTAGCGGGGGGCCGGTAAGTGAGCAGTTCTTC. It yields the protein CASSSSGGPVSEQFF. This rearrangement joins TRBV7-2 to TRBJ2-1; 11 positions agree with TRBD2. The germline gives CDR1 SGHTA, CDR2 FQGNSA. CDR3 length equals 15 residues. V was pared by 4 bases and J by 9 bases, with 8 bases of the junction left unmatched.